This TCR beta chain appears in the sequencing data of a study of blood T cell repertoires in COVID-19. CDR1 SGHVS and CDR2 FQNEAQ come from the germline V gene. The CDR3 loop spans 16 amino acids. V lost 4 bases, J lost 0 bases, and 13 bases lay in between. Per the original data handling: Reference gene primer amplification gave nucleated cell count estimates. The protocol was immunoSEQ multiplex PCR, while the TCRdb copy is restricted to in-frame clones and leaves out a portion. The V and J calls and clone size come from that table; D and trimming were worked out from the DNA. This sample has approximately 250,000 clones, with around 89% found just once.

The chain employs TRBV7-8 and TRBJ2-1; maybe TRBD1 (6 bases). This receptor was obtained from a woman aged 60-75 years in a cohort exposed to, infected with or recovered from COVID-19 (not recorded which). Sequences were obtained from PBMCs or T cells enriched from blood (not recorded which). CDR3 in DNA: TGTGCCAGCAGCTCCCAGGGGTTCGTCTCCTACAATGAGCAGTTCTTC. Translated: CASSSQGFVSYNEQFF.